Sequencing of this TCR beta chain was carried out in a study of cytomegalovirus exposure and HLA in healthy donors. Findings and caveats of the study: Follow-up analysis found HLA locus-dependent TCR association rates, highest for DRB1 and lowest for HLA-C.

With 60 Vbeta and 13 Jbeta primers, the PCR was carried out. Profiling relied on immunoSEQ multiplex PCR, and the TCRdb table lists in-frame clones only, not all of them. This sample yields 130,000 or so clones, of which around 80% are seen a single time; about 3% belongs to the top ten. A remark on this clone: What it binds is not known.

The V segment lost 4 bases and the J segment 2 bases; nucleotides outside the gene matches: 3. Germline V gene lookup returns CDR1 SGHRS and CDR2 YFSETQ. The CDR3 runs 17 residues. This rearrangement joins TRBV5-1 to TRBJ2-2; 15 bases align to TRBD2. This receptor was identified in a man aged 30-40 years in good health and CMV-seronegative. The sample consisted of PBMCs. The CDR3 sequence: CASSPGLAGGNTGELFF. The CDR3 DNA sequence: TGCGCCAGCAGCCCGGGACTAGCGGGAGGAAACACCGGGGAGCTGTTTTTT.